This is a list of T cell receptor beta chains from one sample in a study of a mutant IDH1 vaccine in newly diagnosed glioma. Their antigens are not known. Repertoires were generated with immunoSEQ multiplex PCR, while TCRdb's copy carries only in-frame clones and drops some. The sample has over 40,000 clones; 85% to 90% are singletons. Here the sequenced sample was PBMCs, taken from a glioma patient whose treatment included an IDH1 peptide vaccine. The receptors were gathered from a man in his forties with glioma. CDR3s include the opening cysteine and the closing phenylalanine or tryptophan.

V gene: TRBV7-9; J gene: TRBJ1-2; CDR3 protein: CASSSAGRRTNYGYTF
V gene: TRBV2; J gene: TRBJ1-4; CDR3 protein: CASSGTGRKLFF
V gene: TRBV9; J gene: TRBJ2-7; CDR3 protein: CASTLDSHSYEQYF
V gene: TRBV6-5; J gene: TRBJ1-1; CDR3 protein: CASSYSLAVNEAFF
V gene: TRBV27; J gene: TRBJ2-2; CDR3 protein: CASSPRLASTGELFF
V gene: TRBV7-2; J gene: TRBJ2-3; CDR3 protein: CASSFTGHLTDTQYF
V gene: TRBV4-1; J gene: TRBJ2-3; CDR3 protein: CASSRPPAGATDTQYF
V gene: TRBV27; J gene: TRBJ2-3; CDR3 protein: CASSSRTSGGLVQYF
V gene: TRBV6-6; J gene: TRBJ2-3; CDR3 protein: CASSTGGAGTDTQYF
V gene: TRBV28; J gene: TRBJ1-6; CDR3 protein: CASAPQGAQDDSPLHF
V gene: TRBV7-8; J gene: TRBJ1-1; CDR3 protein: CASRLPGQSAEAFF
V gene: TRBV2; J gene: TRBJ2-5; CDR3 protein: CASSGNQETQYF
V gene: TRBV7-2; J gene: TRBJ2-2; CDR3 protein: CASTLLLVNTGELFF
V gene: TRBV5-1; J gene: TRBJ2-7; CDR3 protein: CASSTLGQGYEQYF
V gene: TRBV20-1; J gene: TRBJ2-1; CDR3 protein: CSASSGNEQFF
V gene: TRBV6-5; J gene: TRBJ2-5; CDR3 protein: CASSPLGRRQETQYF
V gene: TRBV25-1; J gene: TRBJ2-4; CDR3 protein: CASTPEGGRNIQYF
V gene: TRBV28; J gene: TRBJ1-5; CDR3 protein: CASRPRRRGDSEPQHF
V gene: TRBV7-2; J gene: TRBJ1-1; CDR3 protein: CASSSEGVSGVGEAFF
V gene: TRBV2; J gene: TRBJ2-5; CDR3 protein: CASTLRLAGGRSQETQYF
V gene: TRBV14; J gene: TRBJ1-1; CDR3 protein: CASSPRGGVGTEAFF
V gene: TRBV28; J gene: TRBJ2-5; CDR3 protein: CASSPLAGIQETQYF